This T cell receptor (beta chain) was recorded in a study of metastatic and nonmetastatic thyroid tumors. Overall study context: Patients with malignant and benign thyroid disease provided blood and tumor or nodule tissue, whose repertoires were compared.

With MiXCR, TCRdb called clones anew from the PCR reads. The sample holds roughly 18,000 clones, around a fifth seen once. Thyroid surgery was preceded by no treatment in any patient. V was trimmed by 2 bases and J by 3 bases, leaving 7 bases between them. The germline V gene encodes CDR1 MNHEY and CDR2 SVGEGT. The length of the CDR3 is 14 residues. General study findings and limits: Benign nodules reportedly had significantly lower TCR beta diversity than malignant thyroid tumors in blood and tumor.

In the case of this clone: What it recognizes is unknown.

The chain joins TRBV6-2 or TRBV6-3 to TRBJ2-2; D is uncertain. The sequencing sample was made of tumor tissue. The source is a female donor with papillary thyroid cancer or a benign thyroid nodule (not recorded which). Some clones in this sample may be carry-over from other donors' samples. The CDR3: CASSYTTDTGELFF. DNA for the CDR3: TGTGCCAGCAGTTACACCACAGACACCGGGGAGCTGTTTTTT.